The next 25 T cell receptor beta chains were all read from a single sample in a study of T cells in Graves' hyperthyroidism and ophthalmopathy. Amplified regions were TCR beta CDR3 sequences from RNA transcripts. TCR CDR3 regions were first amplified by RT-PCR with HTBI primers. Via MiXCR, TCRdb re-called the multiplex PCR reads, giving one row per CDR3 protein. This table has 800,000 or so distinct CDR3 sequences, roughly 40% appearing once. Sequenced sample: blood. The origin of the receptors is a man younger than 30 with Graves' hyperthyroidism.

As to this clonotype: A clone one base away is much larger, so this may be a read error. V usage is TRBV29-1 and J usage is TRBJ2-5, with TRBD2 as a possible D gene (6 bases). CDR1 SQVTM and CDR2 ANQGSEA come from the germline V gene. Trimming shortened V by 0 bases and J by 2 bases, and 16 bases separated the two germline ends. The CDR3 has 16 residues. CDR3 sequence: CSVEETSQRVQETQYF. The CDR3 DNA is TGCAGCGTTGAAGAAACTTCTCAGCGGGTTCAAGAGACCCAGTACTTC.

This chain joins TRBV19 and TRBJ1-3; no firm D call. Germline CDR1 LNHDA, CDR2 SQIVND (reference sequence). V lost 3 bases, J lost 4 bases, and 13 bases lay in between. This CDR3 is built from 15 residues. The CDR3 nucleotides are TGTGCCAGTAGTATCTTCAGGTTCTCGGGAAACACCATATATTTT. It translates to CASSIFRFSGNTIYF.

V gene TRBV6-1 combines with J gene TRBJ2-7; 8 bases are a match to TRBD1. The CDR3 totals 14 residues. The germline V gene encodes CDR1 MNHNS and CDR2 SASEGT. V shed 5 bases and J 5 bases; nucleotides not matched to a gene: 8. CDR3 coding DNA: TGTGCCAGCAGTCTCCGACAGGGGATCCACGAGCAGTACTTC. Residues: CASSLRQGIHEQYF.

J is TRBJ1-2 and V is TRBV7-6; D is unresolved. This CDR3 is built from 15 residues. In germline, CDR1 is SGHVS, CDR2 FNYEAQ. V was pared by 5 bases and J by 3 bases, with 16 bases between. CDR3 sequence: CASSPIATGDYGYTF. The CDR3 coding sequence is TGTGCCAGCAGCCCAATCGCCACCGGGGACTATGGCTACACCTTC.

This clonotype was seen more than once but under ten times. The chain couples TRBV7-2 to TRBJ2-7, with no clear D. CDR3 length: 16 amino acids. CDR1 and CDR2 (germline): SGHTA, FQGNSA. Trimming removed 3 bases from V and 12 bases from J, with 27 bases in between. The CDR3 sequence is CASSFRPGRRGRVAYF. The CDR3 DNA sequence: TGTGCCAGCAGCTTCCGTCCGGGCAGGCGCGGCCGGGTGGCGTACTTC.

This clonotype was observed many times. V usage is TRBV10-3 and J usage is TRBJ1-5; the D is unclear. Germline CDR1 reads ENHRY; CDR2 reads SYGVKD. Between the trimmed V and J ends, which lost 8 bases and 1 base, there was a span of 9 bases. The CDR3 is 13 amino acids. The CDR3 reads CAIGLSSNQPQHF. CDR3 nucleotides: TGTGCCATCGGACTGTCCAGCAATCAGCCCCAGCATTTT.

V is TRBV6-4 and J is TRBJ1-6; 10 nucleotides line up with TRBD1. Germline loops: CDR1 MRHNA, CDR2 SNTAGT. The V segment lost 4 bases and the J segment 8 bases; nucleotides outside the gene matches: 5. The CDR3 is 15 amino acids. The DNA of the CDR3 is TGTGCCAGCAGTGCCTTGACAGGGGGCGATTCACCCCTCCACTTT. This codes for CASSALTGGDSPLHF.

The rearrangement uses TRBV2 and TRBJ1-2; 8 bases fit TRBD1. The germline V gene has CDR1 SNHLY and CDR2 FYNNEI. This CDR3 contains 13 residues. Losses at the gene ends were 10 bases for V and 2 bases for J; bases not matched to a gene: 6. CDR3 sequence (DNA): TGTGCCAACAGGAGGACAGGGAACTATGGCTACACCTTC. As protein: CANRRTGNYGYTF.

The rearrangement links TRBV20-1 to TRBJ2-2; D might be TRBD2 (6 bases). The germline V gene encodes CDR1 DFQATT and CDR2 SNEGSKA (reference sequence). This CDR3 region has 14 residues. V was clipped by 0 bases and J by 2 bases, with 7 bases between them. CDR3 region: CSARDTSNTGELFF. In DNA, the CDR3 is TGCAGTGCTAGAGACACTAGCAACACCGGGGAGCTGTTTTTT.

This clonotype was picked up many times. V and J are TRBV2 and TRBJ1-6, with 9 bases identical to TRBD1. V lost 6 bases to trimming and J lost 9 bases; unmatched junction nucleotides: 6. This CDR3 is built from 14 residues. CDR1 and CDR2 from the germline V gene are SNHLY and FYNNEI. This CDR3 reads CASRDRGTISPLHF. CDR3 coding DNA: TGTGCCAGCAGGGACAGGGGAACAATTTCACCCCTCCACTTT.

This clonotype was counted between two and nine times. The CDR3 DNA sequence: TGTGCCAGCAGACTAGCGAGGAACACCGGGGAGCTGTTTTTT. It encodes CASRLARNTGELFF. The rearrangement uses TRBV12-3 or TRBV12-4 and TRBJ2-2; 7 bases are shared with TRBD2. V lost 6 bases, J lost 1 base, and 2 bases stayed unmatched. This CDR3 spans 14 amino acids.

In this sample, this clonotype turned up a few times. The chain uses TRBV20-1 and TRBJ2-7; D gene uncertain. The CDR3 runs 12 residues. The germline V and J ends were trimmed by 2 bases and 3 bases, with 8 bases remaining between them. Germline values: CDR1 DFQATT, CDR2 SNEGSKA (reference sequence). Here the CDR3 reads CSARKGGYEQYF. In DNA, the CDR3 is TGCAGTGCTAGAAAGGGCGGCTACGAGCAGTACTTC.

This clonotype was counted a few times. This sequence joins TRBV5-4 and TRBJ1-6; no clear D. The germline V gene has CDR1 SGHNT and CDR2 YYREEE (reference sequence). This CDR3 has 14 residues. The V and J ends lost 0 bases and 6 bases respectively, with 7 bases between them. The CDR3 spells CASSLAFSNSPLHF. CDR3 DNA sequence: TGTGCCAGCAGCTTGGCCTTTAGTAATTCACCCCTCCACTTT.

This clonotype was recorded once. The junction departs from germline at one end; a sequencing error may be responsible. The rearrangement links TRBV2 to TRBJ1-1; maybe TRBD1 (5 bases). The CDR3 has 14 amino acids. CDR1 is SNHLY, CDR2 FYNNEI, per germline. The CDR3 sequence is CASSEQGGNTEASF. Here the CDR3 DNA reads TGTGCCAGCAGTGAACAGGGCGGGAACACTGAAGCTTCCTTT.

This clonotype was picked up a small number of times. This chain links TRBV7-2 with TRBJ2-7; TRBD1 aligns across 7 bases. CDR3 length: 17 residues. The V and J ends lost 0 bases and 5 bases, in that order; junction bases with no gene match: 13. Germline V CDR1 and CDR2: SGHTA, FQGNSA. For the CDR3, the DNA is TGTGCCAGCAGCTTAGCGCTAAAGGGACAGCCTAGGGACGAGCAGTACTTC. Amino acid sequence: CASSLALKGQPRDEQYF.

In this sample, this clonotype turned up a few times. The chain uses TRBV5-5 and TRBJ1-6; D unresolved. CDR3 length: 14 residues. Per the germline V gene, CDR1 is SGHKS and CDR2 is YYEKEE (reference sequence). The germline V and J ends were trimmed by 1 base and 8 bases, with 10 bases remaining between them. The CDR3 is CASSLTDLYSPLHF. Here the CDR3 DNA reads TGTGCCAGCAGCTTGACAGATTTATATTCACCCCTCCACTTT.

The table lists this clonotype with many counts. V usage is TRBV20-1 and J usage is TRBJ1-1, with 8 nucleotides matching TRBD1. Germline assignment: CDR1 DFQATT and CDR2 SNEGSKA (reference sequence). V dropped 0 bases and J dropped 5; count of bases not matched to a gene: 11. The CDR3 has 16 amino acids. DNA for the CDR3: TGCAGTGCTAGAGATTATACGGGACAGGCTGGGACTGAAGCTTTCTTT. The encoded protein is CSARDYTGQAGTEAFF.

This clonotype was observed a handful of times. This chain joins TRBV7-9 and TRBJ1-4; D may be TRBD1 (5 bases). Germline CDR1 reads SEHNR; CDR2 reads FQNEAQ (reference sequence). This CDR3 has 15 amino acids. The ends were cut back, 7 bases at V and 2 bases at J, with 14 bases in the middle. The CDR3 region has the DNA TGTGCCAGCAAAAAAAGTCGGGGGACTAATGAAAAACTGTTTTTT. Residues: CASKKSRGTNEKLFF. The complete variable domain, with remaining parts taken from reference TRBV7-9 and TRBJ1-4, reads DTGVSQNPRHKITKRGQNVTFRCDPISEHNRLYWYRQTLGQGPEFLTYFQNEAQLEKSRLLSDRFSAERPKGSFSTLEIQRTEQGDSAMYLCASKKSRGTNEKLFFGSGTQLSVL.

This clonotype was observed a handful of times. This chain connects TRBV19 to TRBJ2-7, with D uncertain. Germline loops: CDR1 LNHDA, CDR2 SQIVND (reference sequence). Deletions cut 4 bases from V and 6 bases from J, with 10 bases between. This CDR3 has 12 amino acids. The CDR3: CASSTYNGEQYF. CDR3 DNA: TGTGCCAGTAGTACCTACAATGGCGAGCAGTACTTC.

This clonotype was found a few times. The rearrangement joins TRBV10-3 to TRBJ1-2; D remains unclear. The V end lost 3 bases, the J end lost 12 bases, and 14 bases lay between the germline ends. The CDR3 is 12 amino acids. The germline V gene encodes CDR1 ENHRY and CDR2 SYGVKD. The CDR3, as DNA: TGTGCCATCAGTGACGGGAAGGGTGGAAACACCTTC. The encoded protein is CAISDGKGGNTF.

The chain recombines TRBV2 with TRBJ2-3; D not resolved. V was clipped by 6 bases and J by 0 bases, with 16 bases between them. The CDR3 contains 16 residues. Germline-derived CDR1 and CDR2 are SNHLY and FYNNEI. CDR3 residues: CASRDQPVRSTDTQYF. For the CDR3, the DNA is TGTGCCAGCAGAGACCAACCCGTGAGAAGCACAGATACGCAGTATTTT.

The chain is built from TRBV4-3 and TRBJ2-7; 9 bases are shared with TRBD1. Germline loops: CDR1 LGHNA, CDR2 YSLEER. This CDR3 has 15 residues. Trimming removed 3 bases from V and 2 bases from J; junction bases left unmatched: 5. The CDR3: CASSQDTGGTYEQYF. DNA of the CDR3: TGCGCCAGCAGCCAGGATACAGGGGGCACCTACGAGCAGTACTTC.

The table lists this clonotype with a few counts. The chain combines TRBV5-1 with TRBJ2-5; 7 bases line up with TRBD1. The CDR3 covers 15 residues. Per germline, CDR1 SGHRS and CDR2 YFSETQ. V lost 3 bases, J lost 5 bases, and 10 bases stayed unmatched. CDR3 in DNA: TGCGCCAGCAGCTCCCGACAGGGTCCCGGGGAGACCCAGTACTTC. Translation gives CASSSRQGPGETQYF.

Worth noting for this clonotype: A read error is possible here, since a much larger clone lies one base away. CDR3 sequence (DNA): TGTGCCAGCAGCTGGTACGGAAACTATGGCTACACCTTC. The encoded protein is CASSWYGNYGYTF. V and J are TRBV5-6 and TRBJ1-2; D is uncertain. Trimming removed 3 bases at V and 2 bases at J, with 8 bases between. The CDR3 consists of 13 residues. Germline V gene lookup returns CDR1 SGHDT and CDR2 YYEEEE.

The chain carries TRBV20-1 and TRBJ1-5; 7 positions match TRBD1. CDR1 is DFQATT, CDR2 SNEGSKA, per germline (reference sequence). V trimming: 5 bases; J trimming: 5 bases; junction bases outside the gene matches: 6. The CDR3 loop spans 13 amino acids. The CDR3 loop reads CSARQGDYQPQHF. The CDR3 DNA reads TGCAGTGCTCGACAGGGCGATTATCAGCCCCAGCATTTT.